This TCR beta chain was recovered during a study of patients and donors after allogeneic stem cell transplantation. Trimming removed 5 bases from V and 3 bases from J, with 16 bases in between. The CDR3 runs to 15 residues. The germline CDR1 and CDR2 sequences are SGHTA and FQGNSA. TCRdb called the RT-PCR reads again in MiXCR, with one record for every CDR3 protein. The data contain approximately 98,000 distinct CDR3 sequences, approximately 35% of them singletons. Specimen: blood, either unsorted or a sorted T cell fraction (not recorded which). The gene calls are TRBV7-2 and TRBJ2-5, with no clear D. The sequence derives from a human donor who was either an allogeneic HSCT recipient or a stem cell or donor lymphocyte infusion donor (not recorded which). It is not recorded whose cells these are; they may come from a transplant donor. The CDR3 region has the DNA TGTGCCAGCAGCCCAGGACGGAATCCTAAAGAGACCCAGTACTTC. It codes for CASSPGRNPKETQYF.